The rows below give T cell receptor beta chains drawn from one sample of a study of T cells after yellow fever vaccination. TCRdb reanalysed the 5' RACE reads using MiXCR and keeps one entry per CDR3 protein. The profile shows about 260,000 distinct CDR3 sequences, roughly 13% of them singletons. This material consisted of CD4+ T cells sorted from PBMCs, taken 45 days after the yellow fever booster vaccination. The receptors come from a man aged 25-40 years who received the YFV17D yellow fever vaccine. The CDR3 runs from the conserved cysteine through the conserved F or W. D genes are given only for firm matches. The size entry is marked missing in some rows and otherwise reads once, few, many or a size class.

CDR3	DNA	size	D	V	J
CASSPGTGSSGANVLTF	TGCGCCAGCAGCCCCGGGACAGGATCCTCTGGGGCCAACGTCCTGACTTTC	few	TRBD1	TRBV5-1	TRBJ2-6
CASRHELGSGEQYF	TGTGCCAGCAGACACGAGCTAGGGTCTGGCGAGCAGTACTTC	few	-	TRBV6-1	TRBJ2-7
CASTQLGTSLIGELFF	TGTGCCAGCACCCAACTCGGGACTAGTTTGATCGGGGAGCTGTTTTTT	few	TRBD2	TRBV7-2	TRBJ2-2
CSACPGTRARCFF	TGCAGTGCTTGTCCCGGGACTAGGGCCCGGTGCTTCTTC	few	TRBD2	TRBV20-1	TRBJ2-1
CSAPQTGDTGELFF	TGCAGTGCCCCCCAAACGGGAGACACCGGGGAGCTGTTTTTT	-	-	TRBV20-1	TRBJ2-2
CASSTDWGGTEAFF	TGTGCCAGCAGTACTGACTGGGGAGGCACTGAAGCTTTCTTT	-	-	TRBV5-6	TRBJ1-1
CATSDTSGGIGNEQFF	TGTGCCACCAGTGATACCTCAGGGGGTATCGGAAATGAGCAGTTCTTC	-	TRBD1	TRBV24-1	TRBJ2-1
CSASGLAGVNEQFF	TGCAGTGCTAGCGGACTAGCGGGAGTCAATGAGCAGTTCTTC	many	TRBD2	TRBV20-1	TRBJ2-1
CSARRGTANTGELFF	TGCAGTGCACGGCGGGGGACAGCGAACACCGGGGAGCTGTTTTTT	-	-	TRBV20-1	TRBJ2-2
CASSQDLDEQYF	TGTGCCAGCAGCCAGGACCTGGACGAGCAGTACTTC	many	-	TRBV12-3/TRBV12-4	TRBJ2-7
CASSLAGQTGELFF	TGTGCCAGCAGCTTAGCTGGACAGACCGGGGAGCTGTTTTTT	few	-	TRBV7-9	TRBJ2-2
CASSSGRSEAFF	TGTGCCAGCAGCTCCGGGCGGTCGGAAGCTTTCTTT	few	-	TRBV7-8	TRBJ1-1
CASSLGGRSIGEQFF	TGTGCCAGCAGCTTGGGTGGCAGGTCTATTGGTGAGCAGTTCTTC	few	-	TRBV7-2	TRBJ2-1
CSAKTSSQETQYF	TGCAGTGCTAAGACTAGTTCCCAAGAGACCCAGTACTTC	few	-	TRBV20-1	TRBJ2-5
CSVRRGREAFF	TGCAGCGTTCGCAGGGGACGTGAAGCTTTCTTT	few	-	TRBV29-1	TRBJ1-1
CSAVTGARRELFF	TGCAGTGCCGTGACAGGGGCCCGGAGGGAGCTGTTTTTT	few	TRBD1	TRBV20-1	TRBJ2-2
CASSLLSGQMAQYF	TGTGCCAGCAGCTTATTATCAGGGCAAATGGCCCAGTACTTC	-	-	TRBV11-2	TRBJ2-5
CASSPQGALPSEQYF	TGTGCCAGCAGCCCACAGGGGGCCCTACCATCCGAGCAGTACTTC	few	TRBD1	TRBV7-8	TRBJ2-7
CASSPGRESWQYF	TGCGCCAGCAGCCCAGGACGTGAGAGTTGGCAGTACTTC	few	-	TRBV4-3	TRBJ2-7
CSALGRVSYEQYF	TGCAGCGCCCTGGGCAGGGTTTCGTACGAGCAGTACTTC	few	-	TRBV29-1	TRBJ2-7
CASSQGVRGLSYF	TGTGCCAGCAGCCAAGGGGTTCGGGGCTTGTCGTACTTC	-	-	TRBV14	TRBJ2-7
CSVGQGTYEQYF	TGCAGCGTTGGTCAGGGAACCTACGAGCAGTACTTC	-	-	TRBV29-1	TRBJ2-7
CASSKTPVYYGYTF	TGTGCCAGCAGCAAAACCCCGGTTTACTATGGCTACACCTTC	few	-	TRBV21-1	TRBJ1-2
CASSLLGHMNTGELFF	TGTGCCAGCAGCTTACTTGGGCATATGAACACCGGGGAGCTGTTTTTT	-	-	TRBV7-2	TRBJ2-2
CASSSPGGEQYF	TGTGCCAGCTCATCCCCAGGGGGGGAGCAGTACTTC	few	-	TRBV18	TRBJ2-7
CASSFGIAKETQYF	TGCGCCAGCAGCTTCGGGATAGCGAAAGAGACCCAGTACTTC	-	-	TRBV5-1	TRBJ2-5
CASSRQNRGDEAFF	TGTGCCAGCAGCCGTCAAAACAGGGGTGATGAAGCTTTCTTT	many	TRBD1	TRBV6-1	TRBJ1-1
CASRAGGGNEQFF	TGTGCCAGCAGGGCGGGAGGAGGCAATGAGCAGTTCTTC	many	TRBD2	TRBV6-2/TRBV6-3	TRBJ2-1
CASSHPGQAQDTQYF	TGTGCCAGCAGTCATCCGGGACAGGCGCAAGATACGCAGTATTTT	-	TRBD1	TRBV6-2/TRBV6-3	TRBJ2-3
CASSTQRAGDGELFF	TGTGCCAGCAGCACTCAGCGCGCGGGGGACGGGGAGCTGTTTTTT	few	TRBD2	TRBV7-6	TRBJ2-2
CASSSHAGESGELFF	TGTGCCAGCAGCTCACACGCGGGAGAGTCCGGGGAGCTGTTTTTT	few	TRBD2	TRBV7-3	TRBJ2-2
CATSRDRPPGRSYEQYF	TGTGCCACCAGCAGAGATCGCCCCCCGGGACGGTCCTACGAGCAGTACTTC	-	-	TRBV15	TRBJ2-7
CSARDRGQGSYNEQFF	TGCAGTGCTAGAGATCGGGGACAGGGTTCCTACAATGAGCAGTTCTTC	-	TRBD1	TRBV20-1	TRBJ2-1
CSARTSWGLTDTQYF	TGCAGTGCTAGGACCTCGTGGGGTCTAACAGATACGCAGTATTTT	few	-	TRBV20-1	TRBJ2-3
CASSHGGSSVIGELFF	TGTGCCAGCTCTCACGGGGGTTCTAGCGTGATCGGGGAGCTGTTTTTT	few	-	TRBV6-1	TRBJ2-2
CSASRQGPETQYF	TGCAGTGCTAGTAGACAGGGTCCAGAGACCCAGTACTTC	-	TRBD1	TRBV20-1	TRBJ2-5
CASSFAGTSSTDTQYF	TGTGCCAGCAGCTTCGCCGGGACTAGTAGCACAGATACGCAGTATTTT	few	TRBD2	TRBV7-2	TRBJ2-3
CASSFWTADQPQHF	TGTGCCAGCAGCTTTTGGACCGCGGATCAGCCCCAGCATTTT	once	-	TRBV7-2	TRBJ1-5
CASSFGRSNEQFF	TGTGCCAGCAGTTTCGGGAGAAGTAATGAGCAGTTCTTC	-	-	TRBV12-3/TRBV12-4	TRBJ2-1
CSARDGSGSIETQYF	TGCAGTGCTAGAGATGGTAGCGGGAGTATCGAGACCCAGTACTTC	-	TRBD2	TRBV20-1	TRBJ2-5
CAISEQRLAGVVDTQYF	TGTGCCATCAGTGAACAACGACTAGCGGGAGTGGTCGATACGCAGTATTTT	few	TRBD2	TRBV10-3	TRBJ2-3
CASSQRDPGNEQFF	TGTGCCAGCAGCCAGCGGGACCCCGGGAATGAGCAGTTCTTC	-	-	TRBV4-2	TRBJ2-1
CAIRTDRGLGETQYF	TGTGCCATCCGAACGGACAGGGGGCTGGGAGAGACCCAGTACTTC	many	TRBD1	TRBV10-3	TRBJ2-5
CASSADGVAKNIQYF	TGTGCCAGCAGCGCTGATGGGGTAGCCAAAAACATTCAGTACTTC	-	-	TRBV7-9	TRBJ2-4
CASERVREILYEQYF	TGTGCCAGCGAGCGGGTAAGGGAGATTCTCTACGAGCAGTACTTC	few	-	TRBV21-1	TRBJ2-7
CAWSPLGEGEQFF	TGTGCCTGGAGTCCCCTCGGGGAGGGTGAGCAGTTCTTC	-	TRBD2	TRBV30	TRBJ2-1
CSAISPWGQNTEAFF	TGCAGTGCGATATCTCCATGGGGCCAGAACACTGAAGCTTTCTTT	-	-	TRBV20-1	TRBJ1-1
CASRGSLKEQYF	TGTGCCAGCAGGGGTAGCCTGAAGGAGCAGTACTTC	-	-	TRBV28	TRBJ2-7
CASTPRTSGSEQYF	TGTGCCAGCACGCCCCGGACTAGCGGGAGCGAGCAGTACTTC	few	TRBD2	TRBV6-1	TRBJ2-7
CASSKEECEQYF	TGTGCCAGCAGCAAAGAAGAGTGCGAGCAGTACTTC	-	-	TRBV21-1	TRBJ2-7
CSARVAGRLYGYTF	TGCAGTGCTAGAGTAGCGGGACGTCTCTATGGCTACACCTTC	few	-	TRBV20-1	TRBJ1-2
CSARAGGLAGYYEQYF	TGCAGTGCTAGGGCAGGGGGGCTAGCGGGATATTACGAGCAGTACTTC	few	TRBD2	TRBV20-1	TRBJ2-7
CSATHRGRGPHTDTQYF	TGCAGTGCTACCCACCGGGGGCGGGGACCTCACACAGATACGCAGTATTTT	-	-	TRBV20-1	TRBJ2-3